The sequence of this T cell receptor (beta chain) was determined in a study of blood T cell repertoires in COVID-19. About the research overall: From T cells, B-cell-depleted T cells, or PBMCs came the material, which was cDNA or gDNA.

Sequencing was performed with immunoSEQ multiplex PCR; in TCRdb, only in-frame clones are kept and a portion is missing. Of 250,000 to 400,000 clones listed, 88% are singletons. With 5 bases clipped from V and 5 bases from J, the junction kept 7 bases outside the gene matches. Per germline, CDR1 MNHNY and CDR2 SVGAGI (reference sequence). The length of the CDR3 is 15 residues. This clone was recorded a few times. The source material was peripheral blood. This receptor was obtained from a woman aged 25 to 39 with COVID-19, enrolled during active disease. The chain joins TRBV6-6 to TRBJ2-1; TRBD2 aligns across 9 bases. This chain's CDR3 is CASSPLAGLNNEQFF. In DNA, the CDR3 is TGTGCCAGCAGTCCTCTAGCGGGGTTAAACAATGAGCAGTTCTTC.